This is a list of T cell receptor beta chains from one sample in a study of blood T cell repertoires in COVID-19. Assay used: immunoSEQ multiplex PCR; TCRdb lists only in-frame clones, some missing. The data contain approximately 230,000 clones, 85% to 90% of them singletons. The sequenced material came from PBMCs or T cells enriched from blood (not recorded which). These receptors all stem from a man aged 40-49 years who had recovered from COVID-19. The conserved cysteine and the conserved F or W are not part of the CDR3 here. D genes are given only for firm matches.

j_gene: TRBJ1-6; v_gene: TRBV27; d_gene: TRBD1; CDR3aa: ASSSRDSYNSPLH
j_gene: TRBJ1-3; v_gene: TRBV28; d_gene: -; CDR3aa: ASSLGVHSGNTIY
j_gene: TRBJ2-1; v_gene: TRBV11-3; d_gene: -; CDR3aa: ASSGGTYNEQF
j_gene: TRBJ1-3; v_gene: TRBV5-1; d_gene: -; CDR3aa: ASSLQGGTPGNTIY
j_gene: TRBJ1-1; v_gene: TRBV14; d_gene: -; CDR3aa: ASSQGGIEAF
j_gene: TRBJ1-1; v_gene: TRBV3-1/TRBV3-2; d_gene: TRBD1; CDR3aa: ASSQTGGETEAF
j_gene: TRBJ2-1; v_gene: TRBV5-4; d_gene: TRBD2; CDR3aa: ASSLELAAYNEQF
j_gene: TRBJ1-1; v_gene: TRBV7-9; d_gene: TRBD1; CDR3aa: ASSLNRGEAF
j_gene: TRBJ2-7; v_gene: TRBV3-1/TRBV3-2; d_gene: TRBD2; CDR3aa: ASSQEPRLAGVGYEQY
j_gene: TRBJ1-2; v_gene: TRBV6-5; d_gene: -; CDR3aa: ASRAPGRNYGYT
j_gene: TRBJ2-1; v_gene: TRBV3-1/TRBV3-2; d_gene: TRBD2; CDR3aa: ASSHYAPTLAGPSLPNEQF
j_gene: TRBJ2-1; v_gene: TRBV4-2; d_gene: TRBD2; CDR3aa: ASSQESSSGGANEQF
j_gene: TRBJ2-5; v_gene: TRBV20-1; d_gene: TRBD2; CDR3aa: SASPKREGRPETQY
j_gene: TRBJ2-7; v_gene: TRBV11-2; d_gene: TRBD2; CDR3aa: ASSLEGGRGNYEQY
j_gene: TRBJ1-2; v_gene: TRBV4-3; d_gene: TRBD1; CDR3aa: ASSPRPGTGSGYT
j_gene: TRBJ1-2; v_gene: TRBV9; d_gene: -; CDR3aa: ASSVEAGYNYGYT
j_gene: TRBJ2-2; v_gene: TRBV11-2; d_gene: -; CDR3aa: ASSPLGQPNTGELF
j_gene: TRBJ2-7; v_gene: TRBV30; d_gene: TRBD1; CDR3aa: AWSGQGDEQY
j_gene: TRBJ1-4; v_gene: TRBV18; d_gene: TRBD1; CDR3aa: ASSPTGNPSEKLF
j_gene: TRBJ1-5; v_gene: TRBV7-2; d_gene: -; CDR3aa: ASSSAGVGGSQH
j_gene: TRBJ2-5; v_gene: TRBV3-1/TRBV3-2; d_gene: -; CDR3aa: ASSQEQGTGDETQY
j_gene: TRBJ1-1; v_gene: TRBV29-1; d_gene: -; CDR3aa: SVDVTGTEAF